These T cell receptor beta chains were read from a single sample in a study of T cell responses to AZD1222 COVID-19 vaccine. Assay used: immunoSEQ multiplex PCR; TCRdb lists only in-frame clones, some missing. The sample has roughly 49,000 clones, roughly 80% seen once; the top ten hold 5.5% to 8%. The sequenced sample was peripheral blood, obtained on day 0 of AZD1222 vaccination. These receptors came from an adult in good health. CDR3s include the opening cysteine and the closing phenylalanine or tryptophan. The D gene is left open where the match is weak. Clone size is shown for a subset of rows, as once, few, many or a class of expanded clone.

DNA: TGTGCCATCAGTGGTAACAGGGACGGGAGCTATGGCTACACCTTC
CDR3: CAISGNRDGSYGYTF
J: TRBJ1-2
length: 15
V: TRBV10-3
size: NA
D: NA

DNA: TGTGCCAGCAGCCAAGGTCGCCGGGACAGGGTAAATGAAAAACTGTTTTTT
CDR3: CASSQGRRDRVNEKLFF
J: TRBJ1-4
length: 17
V: TRBV14
size: NA
D: TRBD1

DNA: TGTGCCAGCAGTTCGGGCGGCCGAAATGATGAAAAACTGTTTTTT
CDR3: CASSSGGRNDEKLFF
J: TRBJ1-4
length: 15
V: TRBV28
size: NA
D: NA

DNA: TGTGCCAGCAGCCAAGTTCGGACTGAGCTGTTTTTT
CDR3: CASSQVRTELFF
J: TRBJ1-4
length: 12
V: TRBV3-1/TRBV3-2
size: NA
D: NA

DNA: TGTGCCAGCAGCTTGGAACCAGGGGGGATTTTGGGTGAAGCTTTCTTT
CDR3: CASSLEPGGILGEAFF
J: TRBJ1-1
length: 16
V: TRBV5-6
size: NA
D: TRBD1

DNA: TGCGCCAGCAGCTTGTGGTCCAGCTGGAATGAAAAACTGTTTTTT
CDR3: CASSLWSSWNEKLFF
J: TRBJ1-4
length: 15
V: TRBV5-1
size: NA
D: NA

DNA: TGTGCCAGTAAGCCCGGGACATCGGAAAGTTCACCCCTCCACTTT
CDR3: CASKPGTSESSPLHF
J: TRBJ1-6
length: 15
V: TRBV19
size: few
D: NA

DNA: TGTGCCAGCAGTGGGCTCTTTGGGAGCAATCAGCCCCAGCATTTT
CDR3: CASSGLFGSNQPQHF
J: TRBJ1-5
length: 15
V: TRBV28
size: NA
D: NA

DNA: TGTGCCAGCAGTGAAGCCGGGCAGGGGGCCGGAGGCTACACCTTC
CDR3: CASSEAGQGAGGYTF
J: TRBJ1-2
length: 15
V: TRBV6-1
size: medium-sized
D: TRBD1

DNA: TGTGCCAGTAGACTCAACAGGAACACCGGGGAGCTGTTTTTT
CDR3: CASRLNRNTGELFF
J: TRBJ2-2
length: 14
V: TRBV19
size: NA
D: NA

DNA: TGTGCCAGCAGTTTATACAAGTCCAGGGGTGAGCAGTTCTTC
CDR3: CASSLYKSRGEQFF
J: TRBJ2-1
length: 14
V: TRBV28
size: NA
D: NA

DNA: TGTGCCAGCAGTCATACTTCCACCACTGAAGCTTTCTTT
CDR3: CASSHTSTTEAFF
J: TRBJ1-1
length: 13
V: TRBV6-5
size: NA
D: NA

DNA: TGTGCCAGCAGCGTAACGGACTTCGGGTACGAGCAGTACTTC
CDR3: CASSVTDFGYEQYF
J: TRBJ2-7
length: 14
V: TRBV9
size: NA
D: NA

DNA: TGTGCCAGCAGACAAACCCAGGGAGGGGCTCAGCCCCAGCATTTT
CDR3: CASRQTQGGAQPQHF
J: TRBJ1-5
length: 15
V: TRBV6-5
size: NA
D: NA

DNA: TGCGCCAGCAGCCAAGATTCACGAGGTCTGGAGACCCAGTACTTC
CDR3: CASSQDSRGLETQYF
J: TRBJ2-5
length: 15
V: TRBV4-1
size: few
D: NA

DNA: TGCGCCAGCAGCCAAGGAGGGGGCTCTGGAAACACCATATATTTT
CDR3: CASSQGGGSGNTIYF
J: TRBJ1-3
length: 15
V: TRBV4-1
size: NA
D: NA

DNA: TGTGCCAGCAGCCCCGGCGTAACAAGAACCTACGAGCAGTACTTC
CDR3: CASSPGVTRTYEQYF
J: TRBJ2-7
length: 15
V: TRBV28
size: NA
D: NA

DNA: TGCGCCAGCAGACCTGCACTGCAAGAGACCCAGTACTTC
CDR3: CASRPALQETQYF
J: TRBJ2-5
length: 13
V: TRBV5-1
size: NA
D: NA

DNA: TGTGCCATCAGTGAGGGGTACGAAAAACTGTTTTTT
CDR3: CAISEGYEKLFF
J: TRBJ1-4
length: 12
V: TRBV10-3
size: NA
D: NA

DNA: TGTGCCGCTGTAAAGGACACCGGGGAGCTGTTTTTT
CDR3: CAAVKDTGELFF
J: TRBJ2-2
length: 12
V: TRBV6-5
size: NA
D: NA

DNA: TGTGCCAGCTCACGAGACAGAAATGAAAACTATGGCTACACCTTC
CDR3: CASSRDRNENYGYTF
J: TRBJ1-2
length: 15
V: TRBV18
size: NA
D: NA

DNA: TGTGCCAGCAGCCGGACCACTGAAGCTTTCTTT
CDR3: CASSRTTEAFF
J: TRBJ1-1
length: 11
V: TRBV28
size: NA
D: NA

DNA: TGTGCCAGCAGCCCGGGGACATTTAATACGCAGTATTTT
CDR3: CASSPGTFNTQYF
J: TRBJ2-3
length: 13
V: TRBV7-8
size: NA
D: NA

DNA: TGTGCCAGCAGTTTGCTGGGGGTAACCTACGAGCAGTACTTC
CDR3: CASSLLGVTYEQYF
J: TRBJ2-7
length: 14
V: TRBV28
size: NA
D: NA

DNA: TGTGCCAGTAGTAGGAACACCGGGACAGGGGGCGCAGGTGGCTACACCTTC
CDR3: CASSRNTGTGGAGGYTF
J: TRBJ1-2
length: 17
V: TRBV19
size: NA
D: TRBD1

DNA: TGTGCCAGCAGCTTAGATGGGTTTGCAACTAATGAAAAACTGTTTTTT
CDR3: CASSLDGFATNEKLFF
J: TRBJ1-4
length: 16
V: TRBV11-2
size: NA
D: NA

DNA: TGTGCCACCAGTGATTTTCCGGGAACTTATGGCTACACCTTC
CDR3: CATSDFPGTYGYTF
J: TRBJ1-2
length: 14
V: TRBV24-1
size: NA
D: NA

DNA: TGTGCCAGCAGTTCACTAGCGGGAGGGAGCTCCTACAATGAGCAGTTCTTC
CDR3: CASSSLAGGSSYNEQFF
J: TRBJ2-1
length: 17
V: TRBV28
size: NA
D: TRBD2

DNA: TGTGCCAGCAGTAACTTCAAAGGGGGCTCCTACAATGAGCAGTTCTTC
CDR3: CASSNFKGGSYNEQFF
J: TRBJ2-1
length: 16
V: TRBV28
size: once
D: NA

DNA: TGTGCCAGCAGCCCAGATGGAAACACCATATATTTT
CDR3: CASSPDGNTIYF
J: TRBJ1-3
length: 12
V: TRBV28
size: NA
D: NA

DNA: TGCAGTGCTAGTAGTGGCAGGGGGCTTAGCACTGAAGCTTTCTTT
CDR3: CSASSGRGLSTEAFF
J: TRBJ1-1
length: 15
V: TRBV20-1
size: NA
D: TRBD1

DNA: TGTGCCAGTAGTCCCAGCCGTGCAACTAATGAAAAACTGTTTTTT
CDR3: CASSPSRATNEKLFF
J: TRBJ1-4
length: 15
V: TRBV19
size: few
D: NA

DNA: TGCGCCAGCAGCTTGGCCTCAGGAACCACCTATGAAAAACTGTTTTTT
CDR3: CASSLASGTTYEKLFF
J: TRBJ1-4
length: 16
V: TRBV5-1
size: NA
D: NA

DNA: TGTGCCAGCAGTCCAGGGACAGGAGTCTACGAGCAGTACTTC
CDR3: CASSPGTGVYEQYF
J: TRBJ2-7
length: 14
V: TRBV28
size: few
D: TRBD1

DNA: TGTGCTAGCAGTCGACAGGGCCAAGAGACCCAGTACTTC
CDR3: CASSRQGQETQYF
J: TRBJ2-5
length: 13
V: TRBV7-7
size: NA
D: TRBD1

DNA: TGTGCCAGCAGATTCAATCCGGGACTAGAGGTGGATGAGCAGTTCTTC
CDR3: CASRFNPGLEVDEQFF
J: TRBJ2-1
length: 16
V: TRBV7-2
size: NA
D: TRBD2

DNA: TGTGCCAGCAGTGAACGGGGCAGAAGCAATCAGCCCCAGCATTTT
CDR3: CASSERGRSNQPQHF
J: TRBJ1-5
length: 15
V: TRBV6-1
size: NA
D: NA

DNA: TGTGCCAGTAGTATTTTGCAGCAAGCGCAAGGCTACACCTTC
CDR3: CASSILQQAQGYTF
J: TRBJ1-2
length: 14
V: TRBV19
size: NA
D: NA

DNA: TGTGCCAGCTCACCTCCAGGGGGCGTAGGCACCGGGGAGCTGTTTTTT
CDR3: CASSPPGGVGTGELFF
J: TRBJ2-2
length: 16
V: TRBV18
size: NA
D: TRBD1

DNA: TGTGCCAGCAGCTTAGCCTCTGGAAACACCATATATTTT
CDR3: CASSLASGNTIYF
J: TRBJ1-3
length: 13
V: TRBV7-8
size: NA
D: NA

DNA: TGTGCCAGCAGCCAAGGAGGTGTACACAATCAGCCCCAGCATTTT
CDR3: CASSQGGVHNQPQHF
J: TRBJ1-5
length: 15
V: TRBV3-1/TRBV3-2
size: NA
D: NA

DNA: TGTGCCAGCAGTCTAATGACAGGGGGCAATCAGCCCCAGCATTTT
CDR3: CASSLMTGGNQPQHF
J: TRBJ1-5
length: 15
V: TRBV6-1
size: NA
D: TRBD1

DNA: TGCGCCAGCAGCCCCGCTGGACAGGGCAGTAATTCACCCCTCCACTTT
CDR3: CASSPAGQGSNSPLHF
J: TRBJ1-6
length: 16
V: TRBV5-1
size: NA
D: TRBD1

DNA: TGTGCCAGCAGTGACAGGGGCTCCTACAATGAGCAGTTCTTC
CDR3: CASSDRGSYNEQFF
J: TRBJ2-1
length: 14
V: TRBV2
size: NA
D: NA

DNA: TGTGCCAGCTCACCCCAAGGTTGGGGCAGTGACACTGAAGCTTTCTTT
CDR3: CASSPQGWGSDTEAFF
J: TRBJ1-1
length: 16
V: TRBV18
size: NA
D: NA